Below are 16 T cell receptor beta chains sequenced from a single sample in a study of vaccination and CD4 T cells after COVID-19. These receptors' targets are unknown. As to treatment: approximately 9-day PBMC culture with coronavirus spike peptide pools or control peptides (ViraFEST assay). These CD4+ T cells came from an unexposed donor, sampled before the COVID-19 pandemic (2011-2018). Oncomine TCR Beta short-read sequencing was applied to DNA from cultured CD4+ T cells. Once CD4+ T cells had been cultured, genomic DNA was extracted from them. Each CDR3 protein gets one entry after TCRdb re-called the PCR reads with MiXCR. This sample has over 9,500 distinct CDR3 sequences, with roughly 40% found just once. Sequenced sample: CD4+ T cells from blood, cultured in vitro. The source is a human donor in good health.

CDR3 amino acids: CSAKNPSGPSYEQYF. As DNA, the CDR3 is TGCAGTGCCAAGAACCCTAGCGGGCCCTCCTACGAGCAGTACTTC. This sequence joins TRBV20-1 and TRBJ2-7, with 8 bases fitting TRBD2. The CDR3 consists of 15 residues. Germline loops: CDR1 DFQATT, CDR2 SNEGSKA (reference sequence). Trimming cost V 6 bases and J 0 bases; bases outside gene matches: 10.

This clonotype appeared a single time. This chain connects TRBV5-6 to TRBJ1-3, with D possibly being TRBD1 (5 bases). This CDR3 is 14 amino acids long. Trimming pared 0 bases from V and 4 bases from J, leaving 8 bases between. Germline V CDR1 and CDR2: SGHDT, YYEEEE. DNA for the CDR3: TGTGCCAGCAGCTTGGGGGGGACCGGAAACACCATATATTTT. Translating gives CASSLGGTGNTIYF.

J is TRBJ1-5 and V is TRBV7-6; 7 bases match TRBD1. V trimming: 1 base; J trimming: 5 bases; junction bases outside the gene matches: 2. The CDR3 consists of 14 residues. In germline, CDR1 is SGHVS, CDR2 FNYEAQ. The CDR3 loop reads CASSLGQGDQPQHF. The DNA of the CDR3 is TGTGCCAGCAGCTTAGGACAGGGTGATCAGCCCCAGCATTTT.

This chain uses TRBV4-1 with TRBJ2-3; a weak D match, TRBD1 (6 bases). CDR1 and CDR2 (germline): MGHRA, YSYEKL. The V end was cut by 1 base, the J end by 4 bases, with 9 bases between. The CDR3 contains 14 residues. CDR3 DNA sequence: TGCGCCAGCAGCCAAGCCGGACAGCCAGATACGCAGTATTTT. Its protein product is CASSQAGQPDTQYF.

This clonotype showed up just a few times. In DNA, the CDR3 is TGTGCCAGCAGTTACTCGTCTCAAGAGACCCAGTACTTC. Encoded protein: CASSYSSQETQYF. V and J are TRBV6-5 and TRBJ2-5; D is undetermined. Germline values: CDR1 MNHEY, CDR2 SVGAGI. The CDR3 covers 13 residues. Trimming shortened V by 0 bases and J by 2 bases, and 4 bases separated the two germline ends.

V gene TRBV7-2 combines with J gene TRBJ2-5; D is ambiguous. The CDR3 runs 12 residues. V was pared by 5 bases and J by 5 bases, with 9 bases between. The germline V gene has CDR1 SGHTA and CDR2 FQGNSA. The CDR3 spells CASSLVRETQYF. The CDR3 bases are TGTGCCAGCAGCCTAGTTAGGGAGACCCAGTACTTC.

This clonotype showed up just a few times. The chain is built from TRBV20-1 and TRBJ2-7; D is perhaps TRBD2 (5 bases). V lost 2 bases and J lost 0, with 17 bases in between. The CDR3 runs to 16 residues. Germline CDR1 and CDR2: DFQATT and SNEGSKA (reference sequence). This CDR3 reads CSARHPLDSRSYEQYF. The CDR3 DNA follows: TGCAGTGCTAGACACCCCCTGGACTCCCGCTCCTACGAGCAGTACTTC.

This clonotype was counted a few times. The chain couples TRBV11-2 to TRBJ2-2; D unclear. The V end was cut by 1 base, the J end by 7 bases, with 7 bases between. This CDR3 has 13 amino acids. Per the germline V gene, CDR1 is SGHAT and CDR2 is FQNNGV. The CDR3 DNA reads as TGTGCCAGCAGCTTAGGAGTCAACGGGGAGCTGTTTTTT. This translates into CASSLGVNGELFF.

This chain uses TRBV9 with TRBJ2-1, with D tentatively TRBD2 (6 bases). V shed 4 bases and J shed 2 bases, with 13 bases lying between them. CDR1 and CDR2 from the germline V gene are SGDLS and YYNGEE. The CDR3 loop spans 15 amino acids. CDR3 residues: CASSIRELAYNEQFF. DNA of the CDR3: TGTGCCAGCAGCATTCGGGAGTTAGCCTACAATGAGCAGTTCTTC.

J is TRBJ2-7 and V is TRBV20-1; TRBD1 agrees at 7 bases. The germline CDR1 and CDR2 sequences are DFQATT and SNEGSKA (reference sequence). V dropped 4 bases and J dropped 6; count of bases not matched to a gene: 12. This CDR3 is built from 14 residues. CDR3 in amino acids: CSATLPTGLPEQYF. In DNA, the CDR3 is TGCAGTGCTACACTACCGACAGGGCTCCCCGAGCAGTACTTC.

The chain is built from TRBV20-1 and TRBJ2-7; 10 bases match TRBD1. Germline V lookup: CDR1 DFQATT, CDR2 SNEGSKA (reference sequence). V was pared by 5 bases and J by 5 bases, with 9 bases of the junction left unmatched. This CDR3 has 14 amino acids. The CDR3 nucleotides read TGCAGTGCTTTCCCAGGGGACAGGGGTAACGAGCAGTACTTC. It is translated as CSAFPGDRGNEQYF.

This rearrangement joins TRBV20-1 to TRBJ2-7; 7 positions agree with TRBD1. CDR1 is DFQATT and CDR2 is SNEGSKA in the germline V gene (reference sequence). The CDR3 has 14 residues. The V gene end was trimmed by 2 bases and the J gene end by 1 base; junction bases not matched to a gene: 5. CDR3 sequence reads: CSARRQGVSYEQYF. CDR3 sequence (DNA): TGCAGTGCTAGAAGGCAGGGGGTTTCCTACGAGCAGTACTTC.

Comments on this clonotype: Its ends do not fully match the called genes, so a read error is possible. The chain has TRBV7-7 and TRBJ2-1; D is uncertain. Germline V gives CDR1 SSHAT, CDR2 FNYEAQ (reference sequence). The CDR3 sequence is 15 residues long. The CDR3 sequence: CASSLGSNPYNEQFF. Written as DNA, the CDR3 is TGTGCTAGCAGCTTGGGCAGCAACCCCTACAATGAGCAGTTCTTC.

This clonotype was observed a few times. The CDR3 spells CASSPLPGQAYEQYF. CDR3 coding DNA: TGTGCCAGCAGTCCGTTACCGGGACAGGCCTACGAGCAGTACTTC. The rearrangement joins TRBV12-3 or TRBV12-4 to TRBJ2-7; 8 bases are shared with TRBD1. The CDR3 extends over 15 amino acids. V was clipped by 5 bases and J by 2 bases; unmatched bases: 8.

The rearrangement links TRBV6-1 to TRBJ2-3; the match to TRBD2 covers 7 bases. This CDR3 spans 19 amino acids. Germline lookup yields CDR1 MNHNS and CDR2 SASEGT. J was trimmed by 6 bases and V by 6 bases; bases with no gene match: 24. For the CDR3, the DNA is TGTGCCAGCAGCCTCGGGCGGGGGATCGCTAGCGGACGAGGCGATACGCAGTATTTT. Its translation is CASSLGRGIASGRGDTQYF.

This clonotype was counted once. This chain uses TRBV20-1 with TRBJ2-1; unclear D gene. The CDR3 has 10 amino acids. Germline-derived CDR1 and CDR2 are DFQATT and SNEGSKA (reference sequence). The CDR3 protein is CSGLRIEQFF. In DNA form, the CDR3 reads TGCAGCGGTCTACGGATTGAGCAGTTCTTC.